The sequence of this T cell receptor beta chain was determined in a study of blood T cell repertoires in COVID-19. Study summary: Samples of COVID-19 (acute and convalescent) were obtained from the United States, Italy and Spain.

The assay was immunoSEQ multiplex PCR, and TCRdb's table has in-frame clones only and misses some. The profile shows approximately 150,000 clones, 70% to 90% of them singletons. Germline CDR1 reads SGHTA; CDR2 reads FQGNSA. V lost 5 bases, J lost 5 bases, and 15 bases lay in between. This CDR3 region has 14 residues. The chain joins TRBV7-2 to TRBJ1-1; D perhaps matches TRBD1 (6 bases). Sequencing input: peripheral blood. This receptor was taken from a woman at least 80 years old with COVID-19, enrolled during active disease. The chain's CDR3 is CASSQQGVGTEAFF. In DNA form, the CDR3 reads TGTGCCAGCAGCCAACAGGGTGTTGGAACTGAAGCTTTCTTT.